This TCR beta chain appears in the sequencing data of a study of T cells after yellow fever vaccination. TCRdb reprocessed the 5' RACE reads via MiXCR and lists one record per CDR3 protein. The sample has under 300,000 distinct CDR3 sequences, 6.9% seen once; the top ten hold roughly 0.93%. The germline CDR1 and CDR2 sequences are MNHEY and SVGEGT. V lost 6 bases and J lost 6, with 18 bases in between. The CDR3 consists of 15 residues. Broader study findings: A small share of clonotypes appeared in both CD4 and CD8 compartments.

This clonotype was picked up a small number of times. As yet, its antigen is unknown. The V call is TRBV6-2 or TRBV6-3, the J call TRBJ1-5; unclear D gene. Sequenced here: CD4+ T cells sorted from PBMCs, sampled 15 days after the yellow fever booster vaccination. The origin of this receptor is a man aged 25 to 45 who received the YFV17D yellow fever vaccine. DNA of the CDR3: TGTGCCAGCAGCAAAACCGGGCCCCGAGGTCAGCCCCAGCATTTT. Translation: CASSKTGPRGQPQHF.